This T cell receptor beta chain was retrieved from a study of shared T cell receptors in the human thymus listed by TCRdb under 2021. General notes on the study: The study examined how self-reactive, shared T-cell receptor alpha chains are generated in the human thymus.

Comments on this clone: Its antigen target is currently unknown. Per-nucleotide qualities are absent, and no much larger clonotype sits a single base away.

At the junction V is shortened by 3 bases and J by 3 bases, with 9 bases in between. The germline V gene sets CDR1 to MGHRA and CDR2 to YSYEKL. From its cysteine to its phenylalanine, the CDR3 spans 13 amino acids. Only the CDR3 region is kept as DNA, spanning 39 bases read in frame from base 1. Library creation used the immunoSEQ multiplex PCR assay. Held by TCRdb, this immuneACCESS table contains in-frame sequences only and omits some clones. Under half of the omission traces to an unresolved V gene where checked; the cause of the rest is unknown. A total of hundreds of thousands of clones appear in this sample, approximately 80% of them only once. Around 0.013% of the sample is in the top ten clones. A further study also used this sample, focusing on human thymus T cells. Taken from the second paper: Donors were immunologically healthy infants undergoing open corrective cardiac surgery for congenital heart defects in Finland. The thymus tissue came from surgical resects taken out during corrective cardiac surgery. Biased V and J gene segment usage appeared to be present in both thymic and peripheral blood repertoires. Highly overlapping thymic TCR repertoires among unrelated individuals were reported in the related research. The study used roughly 8 infant thymus samples plus four related peripheral blood samples to characterize TCR alpha and beta repertoires. The cohort included more than five male and a couple of female infants, with donor ages spanning 7 to 244 days. Thymocytes were mechanically released from the tissue and were stored as pellets of about 9-33 million cells at -70 degrees C. A QIAsymphony instrument was used to extract genomic DNA from the frozen cell pellets. Using the immunoSEQ multiplex PCR assay, the TCRB and TCRAD loci were amplified from a standardized quantity of quality-controlled genomic DNA. The V(D)J region was spanned by amplicons of a length sufficient to cover the CDR3 and to identify V and J genes. Amplicon sequencing was performed on an Illumina platform through the commercial immunoSEQ service. Primer bias and sequencing errors were corrected using previously described methods, and TCRAD and TCRB definitions followed the IMGT database. Analysis of the repertoires was done with immunoSEQ Analyzer 3.0 and VDJTools and included basic statistics, V/J segment usage, diversity estimates, rarefaction and pairwise overlap. Chao1, ChaoE, Efron-Thisted, Shannon and inverse Simpson indices were used to estimate diversity, which was also estimated on datasets down-sampled to the smallest sample. For repertoire overlap, CDR3 nucleotide sequence, V gene and J gene had to match strictly, and clustering was done by Jaccard-based multidimensional scaling. On average, thymus samples yielded around 810,000 unique TCRB clonotypes, whereas blood samples yielded around 88,000.

The TCR originated in a boy less than two years old with a congenital heart defect. Donor details come from another sample of the same person, matched by shared clones. Recombination linked TRBV4-1 to TRBJ2-7, and TRBD2 may be the D gene, going by 5 matching bases. Specimen: thymocytes. CDR3 region: CASSQSRDYEQYF. In nucleotides, the sequence is TGCGCCAGCAGCCAGTCCCGGGACTACGAGCAGTACTTC.